This TCR beta chain was sequenced for a study of control samples from healthy donors and cancer patients. TCRdb's copy holds only in-frame clones and misses some; the assay was immunoSEQ multiplex PCR. The repertoire holds about 250,000 clones, over 75% seen once, with 10% to 15% in the top ten. This CDR3 comprises 14 residues. V dropped 6 bases and J dropped 8 bases, with 19 bases sitting between them. CDR1 is KGHSH, CDR2 LQKENI, per germline. The receptor was isolated from a woman aged 55-70 years with lung cancer. The rearrangement links TRBV18 to TRBJ1-2, with D unresolved. What was sequenced was PBMCs. CDR3 in amino acids: CASSLAGSEPGYTF. The CDR3 bases are TGTGCCAGCTCGCTCGCCGGTTCGGAGCCGGGCTACACCTTC.